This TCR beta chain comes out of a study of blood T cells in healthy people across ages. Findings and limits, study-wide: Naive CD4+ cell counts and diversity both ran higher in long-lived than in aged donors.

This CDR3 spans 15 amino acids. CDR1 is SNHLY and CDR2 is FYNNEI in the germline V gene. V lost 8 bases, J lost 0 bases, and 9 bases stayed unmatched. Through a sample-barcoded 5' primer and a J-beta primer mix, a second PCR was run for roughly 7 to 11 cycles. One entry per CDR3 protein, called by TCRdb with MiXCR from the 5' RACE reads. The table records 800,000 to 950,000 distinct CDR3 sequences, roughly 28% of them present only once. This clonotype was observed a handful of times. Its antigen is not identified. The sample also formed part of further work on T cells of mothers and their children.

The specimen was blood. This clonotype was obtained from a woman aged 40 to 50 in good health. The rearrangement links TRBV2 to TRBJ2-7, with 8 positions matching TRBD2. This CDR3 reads CASREGGASSYEQYF. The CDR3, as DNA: TGTGCCAGCCGGGAGGGCGGGGCGAGCTCCTACGAGCAGTACTTC.